The 20 T cell receptor beta chains below come from one sample, sequenced in a study of blood T cell repertoires in COVID-19. Clones were read by immunoSEQ multiplex PCR, and TCRdb kept only the in-frame ones, dropping some. Of 220,000 or so clones in the sample, roughly 89% were seen once. The sample was PBMCs or T cells enriched from blood (not recorded which). The receptors stem from a woman aged 40 to 50 who had recovered from COVID-19.

The chain has TRBV6-5 and TRBJ1-6, with TRBD1 identical over 7 bases. V gave up 8 bases and J gave up 5 bases; unmatched junction bases: 6. Germline CDR1 is MNHEY and CDR2 is SVGAGI. This CDR3 contains 14 residues. DNA of the CDR3: TGTGCCAGCGCTGGGACAGTAAATAATTCACCCCTCCACTTT. This sequence encodes CASAGTVNNSPLHF.

The J gene is TRBJ2-5, the V gene TRBV7-9, with 13 bases identical to TRBD2. V trimming: 5 bases; J trimming: 3 bases; junction bases outside the gene matches: 9. Germline lookup yields CDR1 SEHNR and CDR2 FQNEAQ (reference sequence). The CDR3 has 17 amino acids. The CDR3, as DNA: TGTGCCAGCAGCACCTGGACTAGCGGGAGCTCAAAAGAGACCCAGTACTTC. Amino acid sequence: CASSTWTSGSSKETQYF.

This clone was counted a single time. The chain joins TRBV9 to TRBJ2-1; the match to TRBD2 covers 10 bases. Germline loops: CDR1 SGDLS, CDR2 YYNGEE. V trimming: 3 bases; J trimming: 3 bases; junction bases outside the gene matches: 3. The CDR3 contains 15 residues. Written as DNA, the CDR3 is TGTGCCAGCAGCGCTGGACTAGCGGACTACAATGAGCAGTTCTTC. It encodes CASSAGLADYNEQFF.

This sequence joins TRBV7-9 and TRBJ2-7; 7 positions agree with TRBD2. Germline V gives CDR1 SEHNR, CDR2 FQNEAQ (reference sequence). This CDR3 has 17 amino acids. V shed 1 base, J shed 2 bases, and the junction held 11 bases outside the gene matches. In nucleotides, the CDR3 is TGTGCCAGCAGCTTAGGGTTCGGTAGCGGGTCCACCTACGAGCAGTACTTC. It is translated as CASSLGFGSGSTYEQYF.

Points on this clone: Other DNA sequences of this sample code for an identical CDR3. The genes are TRBV5-6 and TRBJ1-1; D is unresolved. This CDR3 comprises 13 residues. Trimming removed 2 bases at V and 0 bases at J, with 5 bases between. Germline-derived CDR1 and CDR2 are SGHDT and YYEEEE. The CDR3 region has the DNA TGTGCCAGCAGCTTTTATCTGAACACTGAAGCTTTCTTT. It yields the protein CASSFYLNTEAFF.

This clone has just a few counts. The chain combines TRBV10-2 with TRBJ1-1; 8 nucleotides line up with TRBD1. Germline assignment: CDR1 WSHSY and CDR2 SAAADI. The CDR3 totals 16 residues. The junction had 10 bases not matched to a gene; V was cut back by 3 bases and J by 4 bases. The CDR3 DNA is TGCGCCAGCAGTGACCCCTCCGGACAGGGAAGCACTGAAGCTTTCTTT. It is translated as CASSDPSGQGSTEAFF.

CDR3 region: CASSLGAYGYTF. The CDR3 nucleotides read TGTGCCAGCAGCCTCGGAGCCTATGGCTACACCTTC. The V gene is TRBV7-9, the J gene TRBJ1-2; D is undetermined. Germline loops: CDR1 SEHNR, CDR2 FQNEAQ (reference sequence). With 5 bases removed from V and 4 bases from J, the gap between germline ends came to 8 bases. CDR3 length: 12 amino acids.

The chain joins TRBV28 to TRBJ1-6, with a possible D match to TRBD1 (6 bases). The V end was cut by 6 bases, the J end by 10 bases, with 16 bases between. The CDR3 runs 14 residues. Per the germline V gene, CDR1 is MDHEN and CDR2 is SYDVKM. CDR3 in amino acids: CASSSITGLSPLHF. The CDR3 region has the DNA TGTGCCAGCAGCTCCATAACAGGGTTGTCACCCCTCCACTTT.

The chain uses TRBV3-1 (or the pseudogene TRBV3-2) and TRBJ1-1; the match to TRBD1 covers 8 bases. Trimming at V came to 4 bases and at J to 1 base, leaving 8 bases not matched to a gene. Germline CDR1 reads LGHDT; CDR2 reads YNNKEL (reference sequence). The CDR3 has 16 amino acids. As DNA, the CDR3 is TGTGCCAGCAGCCCTATCTTTGGACAGGGGAACACTGAAGCTTTCTTT. This encodes CASSPIFGQGNTEAFF.

This sequence joins TRBV29-1 and TRBJ2-5, with D perhaps TRBD1 (5 bases). CDR3 length: 12 amino acids. CDR1 and CDR2 from the germline V gene are SQVTM and ANQGSEA. V shed 4 bases and J shed 4 bases, with 10 bases lying between them. DNA of the CDR3: TGCAGCGTTGTTCATGGGGCAGAGACCCAGTACTTC. Protein product: CSVVHGAETQYF. The variable domain in full, completed from reference TRBV29-1 and TRBJ2-5, reads SAVISQKPSRDICQRGTSLTIQCQVDSQVTMMFWYRQQPGQSLTLIATANQGSEATYESGFVIDKFPISRPNLTFSTLTVSNMSPEDSSIYLCSVVHGAETQYFGPGTRLLVL.

The V and J genes are TRBV5-1 and TRBJ1-3; TRBD1 matches at 8 bases. This CDR3 has 16 residues. V was pared by 4 bases and J by 5 bases, with 11 bases of the junction left unmatched. Germline CDR1 and CDR2: SGHRS and YFSETQ. CDR3: CASSPGQEKSRNTIYF. The DNA of the CDR3 is TGCGCCAGCAGCCCGGGACAGGAAAAGTCCAGAAACACCATATATTTT.

This chain joins TRBV7-8 and TRBJ2-5, with 10 bases that match TRBD1. There are 16 residues in the CDR3. After removal of 6 bases from V and 1 base from J, the junction contained 8 bases not matched to a gene. Looked up from germline, CDR1 is SGHVS and CDR2 is FQNEAQ. The CDR3 DNA follows: TGTGCCAGCAGTTTACGTGGGGACAGGGGCCAAGAGACCCAGTACTTC. This codes for CASSLRGDRGQETQYF. Full variable domain (outside the CDR3, taken from reference TRBV7-8 and TRBJ2-5): GAGVSQSPRYKVAKRGQDVALRCDPISGHVSLFWYQQALGQGPEFLTYFQNEAQLDKSGLPSDRFFAERPEGSVSTLKIQRTQQEDSAVYLCASSLRGDRGQETQYFGPGTRLLVL.

Concerning this clone itself: An end of the junction does not agree with germline; a read error may underlie this. The chain has TRBV18 and TRBJ2-3; 15 bases fit TRBD2. Germline CDR1 KGHSH, CDR2 LQKENI. The CDR3 has 15 residues. CDR3 coding DNA: TGTGCCAGCTCACCACCAGTAGGACTAGCGGGAGGGCCGGATTTT. As protein: CASSPPVGLAGGPDF.

The gene calls are TRBV24-1 and TRBJ2-3; TRBD1 matches 7 bases. Germline CDR1 reads KGHDR; CDR2 reads SFDVKD. The CDR3 has 17 residues. Trimming removed 5 bases from V and 1 base from J; junction bases left unmatched: 11. The CDR3 nucleotides are TGTGCCACCAGTGGTTCATTTCACGGGACAGGCACAGATACGCAGTATTTT. Its protein product is CATSGSFHGTGTDTQYF.

This rearrangement joins TRBV11-2 to TRBJ1-4; no reliable D call. The CDR3 has 13 amino acids. Trimming took 5 bases from V and 8 from J, leaving 12 bases between them. CDR1 and CDR2 (germline): SGHAT, FQNNGV. The CDR3 region is CASSAGLQEKLFF. CDR3 nucleotides: TGTGCCAGCAGCGCCGGACTTCAGGAAAAACTGTTTTTT.

This clone was recorded once. The chain has TRBV9 and TRBJ2-3, with 8 nucleotides matching TRBD2. The CDR3 loop spans 14 amino acids. CDR1 is SGDLS, CDR2 YYNGEE, per germline. J gave up 4 bases and V 0 bases, and 1 base lay outside the gene matches. The CDR3: CASSVVGGADTQYF. The CDR3 DNA follows: TGTGCCAGCAGCGTAGTCGGGGGGGCAGATACGCAGTATTTT.

This rearrangement joins TRBV28 to TRBJ1-1; D call uncertain. Germline V gene data show CDR1 as MDHEN and CDR2 as SYDVKM. V gave up 5 bases and J gave up 1 base, with 5 bases separating them. This CDR3 comprises 12 residues. CDR3 amino acids: CASSTANTEAFF. The CDR3 bases are TGTGCCAGCAGTACAGCGAACACTGAAGCTTTCTTT.

The CDR3 region has the DNA TGCGCCAGCAGCTTGGTAGCGGATACGCAGTATTTT. Its translation: CASSLVADTQYF. V gene TRBV5-1 combines with J gene TRBJ2-3; weak D call: TRBD2 (5 bases). Germline CDR1 reads SGHRS; CDR2 reads YFSETQ. CDR3 length: 12 amino acids. V dropped 0 bases and J dropped 6 bases, with 5 bases sitting between them.

In its sample, this clone was seen a few times. This sequence joins TRBV15 and TRBJ2-6; D is unresolved. In germline, CDR1 is LNHNV, CDR2 YYDKDF (reference sequence). The CDR3 totals 15 residues. V dropped 1 base and J dropped 0 bases, with 4 bases sitting between them. CDR3: CATSRVVSGANVLTF. The CDR3 DNA follows: TGTGCCACCAGCAGAGTAGTCTCTGGGGCCAACGTCCTGACTTTC.

This clone has a single count. This chain links TRBV4-1 with TRBJ2-2; D possibly corresponds to TRBD2 (5 bases). The V gene's germline CDR1 is MGHRA and CDR2 YSYEKL. CDR3 length equals 16 residues. The germline V and J ends were trimmed by 6 bases and 1 base, with 15 bases remaining between them. The DNA for the CDR3 is TGCGCCAGCAGTCGGGGAGCCCGGGGGAACACCGGGGAGCTGTTTTTT. Translating gives CASSRGARGNTGELFF.